This T cell receptor beta chain appears in the sequencing data of a study of cytomegalovirus exposure and HLA in healthy donors. PCR amplification relied on 60 Vbeta primers (plus 13 Jbeta primers). Libraries were prepared by immunoSEQ multiplex PCR; TCRdb keeps only in-frame clonotypes and omits some of them. The sample records approximately 130,000 clones, 65% to 85% being singletons. A note on this clone: This CDR3 is also generated by other DNA sequences in the sample.

The CDR3 is 15 amino acids. After removal of 0 bases from V and 5 bases from J, the junction contained 6 bases not matched to a gene. The germline V gene encodes CDR1 SGHRS and CDR2 YFSETQ. The chain uses TRBV5-1 and TRBJ1-2, with 8 bases matching TRBD1. This clonotype was obtained from a man over 45 in good health and CMV-seronegative. The sample comprised PBMCs. The CDR3 sequence is CASSLEGTGEYGYTF. The CDR3 nucleotides are TGCGCCAGCAGCTTGGAGGGGACAGGAGAGTATGGCTACACCTTC.